This note documents a single TCR beta chain sequence. The CDR3 extends over 14 amino acids. The germline CDR1 and CDR2 sequences are SNHLY and FYNNEI. Trimming removed 7 bases at V and 5 bases at J, with 18 bases between. TCRdb reanalysed the 5' RACE reads using MiXCR and keeps one entry per CDR3 protein. The data show 200,000 to 250,000 distinct CDR3 sequences, with 7.5% to 10% seen just once and around 3.3% held by the top ten. The source of the sample is a study of T-cell memory formation after mild COVID-19. Sample: PBMCs or a T cell subset sorted from them (not recorded which). This receptor was identified in a man between 18 and 35 years old who had mild COVID-19 (a few samples of this study predate the infection). Cell type and time point are not known. The gene calls are TRBV2 and TRBJ2-7, with D possibly TRBD2 on 7 matching bases. The chain's CDR3 is CASNPNPGGDEQYF. The DNA of the CDR3 is TGTGCCAGCAACCCCAACCCGGGGGGCGACGAGCAGTACTTC. The complete variable domain, with remaining parts taken from reference TRBV2 and TRBJ2-7, reads EPEVTQTPSHQVTQMGQEVILRCVPISNHLYFYWYRQILGQKVEFLVSFYNNEISEKSEIFDDQFSVERPDGSNFTLKIRSTKLEDSAMYFCASNPNPGGDEQYFGPGTRLTVT.